Below are 7 T cell receptor beta chains sequenced from a single sample in a study of T cell responses to AZD1222 COVID-19 vaccine. The repertoire was sequenced with immunoSEQ multiplex PCR; TCRdb's copy has only in-frame clones and lacks some. This table lists under 150,000 clones. Input material: peripheral blood. Receptors originate from an adult in good health.

The chain carries TRBV6-2 or TRBV6-3 and TRBJ2-1; 13 bases align to TRBD2. V was clipped by 4 bases and J by 9 bases; unmatched bases: 6. The germline gives CDR1 MNHEY, CDR2 SVGEGT. The CDR3 sequence is 15 residues long. The CDR3 reads CASSSLAGGPGEQFF. The CDR3 bases are TGTGCCAGCAGTTCACTAGCGGGGGGGCCGGGTGAGCAGTTCTTC.

The chain couples TRBV18 to TRBJ1-3; 8 bases line up with TRBD1. The length of the CDR3 is 16 residues. Trimming took 3 bases from V and 1 from J; bases not matched to a gene: 5. Per the germline V gene, CDR1 is KGHSH and CDR2 is LQKENI. The CDR3 region has the DNA TGTGCCAGCTCACCGATCAGGGGGCGGTCTGGAAACACCATATATTTT. Its translation is CASSPIRGRSGNTIYF. Full variable domain (remainder filled in from reference TRBV18 and TRBJ1-3): NAGVMQNPRHLVRRRGQEARLRCSPMKGHSHVYWYRQLPEEGLKFMVYLQKENIIDESGMPKERFSAEFPKEGPSILRIQQVVRGDSAAYFCASSPIRGRSGNTIYFGEGSWLTVV.

V gene TRBV29-1 combines with J gene TRBJ1-2; 11 bases match TRBD1. CDR1 is SQVTM, CDR2 ANQGSEA, per germline. The junction had 15 bases not matched to a gene; V was cut back by 6 bases and J by 6 bases. The CDR3 is 16 amino acids. The CDR3 DNA follows: TGCAGCGTGTACGGACAGGGGGCGCAGGGTAGTCATGGCTACACCTTC. Its translation is CSVYGQGAQGSHGYTF.

The chain joins TRBV7-2 to TRBJ2-5, with 8 bases matching TRBD2. J was trimmed by 4 bases and V by 3 bases; bases with no gene match: 7. Germline CDR1 and CDR2: SGHTA and FQGNSA. The CDR3 spans 15 residues. DNA of the CDR3: TGTGCCAGCAGCTTCGCCCGGACTAGCAGAGAGACCCAGTACTTC. Translating gives CASSFARTSRETQYF.

The V and J genes are TRBV2 and TRBJ1-4; 9 nucleotides align to TRBD1. The CDR3 is made up of 14 amino acids. Germline V gene lookup returns CDR1 SNHLY and CDR2 FYNNEI. V gave up 4 bases and J gave up 8 bases; unmatched junction bases: 5. Here the CDR3 reads CASSVDRGPEKLFF. CDR3 DNA sequence: TGTGCCAGCAGTGTGGACAGGGGCCCCGAAAAACTGTTTTTT. Supplemented by reference TRBV2 and TRBJ1-4, the full variable domain reads EPEVTQTPSHQVTQMGQEVILRCVPISNHLYFYWYRQILGQKVEFLVSFYNNEISEKSEIFDDQFSVERPDGSNFTLKIRSTKLEDSAMYFCASSVDRGPEKLFFGSGTQLSVL.

The rearrangement joins TRBV27 to TRBJ2-7; D is perhaps TRBD1 or TRBD2 (5 bases each). With 11 bases removed from V and 0 bases from J, the gap between germline ends came to 11 bases. The germline V gene has CDR1 MNHEY and CDR2 SMNVEV (reference sequence). The CDR3 covers 12 residues. CDR3: CARTGGSYEQYF. DNA for the CDR3: TGTGCCCGTACTGGGGGCTCCTACGAGCAGTACTTC.

The chain employs TRBV7-9 and TRBJ1-4, with a possible D match to TRBD1 (5 bases). The V gene lost 4 bases and the J gene lost 6 bases, with 21 bases spanning the gap. The length of the CDR3 is 17 residues. Germline CDR1 and CDR2: SEHNR and FQNEAQ (reference sequence). The chain's CDR3 is CASSSIGRGRAHEKLFF. The CDR3 coding sequence is TGTGCCAGCAGCTCCATAGGGCGGGGGAGGGCCCATGAAAAACTGTTTTTT.